Below, 6 T cell receptor beta chains from the same sample are listed, as sequenced in a study of vaccination effects on CD4 cells after COVID-19. For these receptors, no antigen is known. Following a roughly 9-day culture, CD4+ T cells were purified. PCR-confirmed SARS-CoV-2 infection occurred in the person between March and December 2020. Each participant was administered two doses of either the BNT162b2 or the mRNA-1273 vaccine. Repertoires were generated with immunoSEQ multiplex PCR, while TCRdb's copy carries only in-frame clones and drops some. The table has 35,000 to 55,000 clones, around 80% seen once; the top ten hold 3.6%. The material sequenced was CD4+ T cells from PBMCs cultured without peptide, taken after COVID-19 vaccination. The receptors here all came from a human donor who had a prior SARS-CoV-2 infection.

This clone was seen a single time. Mismatch with germline at one junction end may stem from a read error. The chain recombines TRBV7-8 with TRBJ1-4; no reliable D call. The V gene's germline CDR1 is SGHVS and CDR2 FQNEAQ. This CDR3 has 15 amino acids. The CDR3 DNA is TGTGCCAGCAGCTCCAGACGGCTTCCTAACGAAAAACTGTTTTTT. Translating it yields CASSSRRLPNEKLFF.

The DNA for the CDR3 is TGTGCCAGCAGCCCCCGGCCCATGGGAGATACGCAGTATTTT. As protein: CASSPRPMGDTQYF. The gene calls are TRBV9 and TRBJ2-3; D gene uncertain. V was cut by 4 bases and J by 5 bases, with 14 bases left in between. Germline V CDR1 and CDR2: SGDLS, YYNGEE. This CDR3 has 14 amino acids.

This clone was seen only a few times. This chain connects TRBV7-2 to TRBJ2-7; D is ambiguous. The germline CDR1 and CDR2 sequences are SGHTA and FQGNSA. V was cut by 1 base and J by 2 bases, with 12 bases left in between. The CDR3 contains 15 residues. CDR3 region: CASSLVSASTYEQYF. The CDR3 DNA follows: TGTGCCAGCAGCTTAGTATCGGCCAGTACCTACGAGCAGTACTTC.

The rearrangement uses TRBV3-1 (or the pseudogene TRBV3-2) and TRBJ2-2, with D perhaps given as TRBD1 or TRBD2 (5 bases each). The V end lost 4 bases, the J end lost 4 bases, and 10 bases lay between the germline ends. Per germline, CDR1 LGHDT and CDR2 YNNKEL (reference sequence). The CDR3 totals 14 residues. The CDR3: CASSLSGGTGELFF. The DNA for the CDR3 is TGTGCCAGCAGCCTAAGTGGGGGCACCGGGGAGCTGTTTTTT.

This clone was counted between two and nine times. V is TRBV25-1 and J is TRBJ2-5; D uncertain. The V and J ends lost 4 bases and 5 bases respectively, with 11 bases between them. Germline V gives CDR1 MGHDK, CDR2 SYGVNS. CDR3 length: 13 residues. CDR3 in amino acids: CASSVGSLETQYF. The CDR3 bases are TGTGCCAGCAGTGTTGGCTCGTTGGAGACCCAGTACTTC.

The V and J genes are TRBV5-6 and TRBJ1-3, with no clear D. In germline, CDR1 is SGHDT, CDR2 YYEEEE. The CDR3 consists of 14 residues. V lost 3 bases and J 4 bases, leaving 11 bases between the germline ends. The CDR3 here is CASSSASGGNTIYF. The DNA of the CDR3 is TGTGCCAGCAGCTCCGCCAGTGGAGGAAACACCATATATTTT. The full variable domain, rest sourced from reference TRBV5-6 and TRBJ1-3, is DAGVTQSPTHLIKTRGQQVTLRCSPKSGHDTVSWYQQALGQGPQFIFQYYEEEERQRGNFPDRFSGHQFPNYSSELNVNALLLGDSALYLCASSSASGGNTIYFGEGSWLTVV.